This T cell receptor beta chain originates from a study of blood T cell repertoires in COVID-19. Original processing methods: Reference gene primer amplification gave nucleated cell count estimates. Only in-frame clones appear in the TCRdb table, and some are missing; sequencing was by immunoSEQ multiplex PCR. Clonal size and the V and J genes are those of that table, whereas D and trimming came from the DNA. In the table there are roughly 59,000 clones, around 80% of which are singletons. Germline values: CDR1 MNHEY, CDR2 SVGAGI. J lost 2 bases, V lost 5 bases, and 5 bases had no gene match. The CDR3 covers 15 residues.

The sequenced sample consisted of peripheral blood. The TCR sequence derives from an elderly man with acute or convalescent COVID-19. The chain couples TRBV6-5 to TRBJ2-2, with 7 bases fitting TRBD2. The DNA for the CDR3 is TGTGCCAGCAGTAGGACTAGAACAAACACCGGGGAGCTGTTTTTT. It translates to CASSRTRTNTGELFF.